The sequence of this TCR beta chain was determined in a study of T cell responses to AZD1222 COVID-19 vaccine. Study conclusions and caveats: Regions left unmutated in variants are reportedly the target of nearly half of spike-specific TCRs. Donors skewed white British and female; clonal diversity was possibly underestimated. Distributed over spike, vaccine-associated CD4 TCRs predominated at 160-218 and 743-854. Scientists sampled the repertoires only once the peak T cell response had passed.

Turning to this clone: The antigen remains unidentified.

Germline V CDR1 and CDR2: KGHSH, LQKENI. The V end was cut by 3 bases, the J end by 0 bases, with 7 bases between. CDR3 size: 14 residues. The assay was immunoSEQ multiplex PCR, and TCRdb's table has in-frame clones only and misses some. This sample has some 170,000 clones, with 70% to 90% found just once. This clonotype originated in an adult who received the MenACWY meningococcal vaccine as a control. Material: peripheral blood, obtained 28 days after the second dose of the MenACWY control vaccine. The chain is built from TRBV18 and TRBJ2-3, with D unclear. CDR3 sequence: CASSPLTSTDTQYF. CDR3 nucleotides: TGTGCCAGCTCACCCCTGACTAGCACAGATACGCAGTATTTT.